This entry describes one TCR beta chain. Its antigen is unidentified. The second PCR ran about 7 to 12 cycles with a sample-barcoded 5' primer and J-beta primers. Each cDNA molecule carried a tag from a template-switch adaptor that contained 12 random nucleotides. TCRdb used MiXCR to reprocess the 5' RACE reads, holding one entry per CDR3 protein. The sample records some 1.4 million distinct CDR3 sequences, approximately 38% being singletons. This sample was included in a study of blood T cells in healthy people across ages. Germline assignment: CDR1 SGHRS and CDR2 YFSETQ. The CDR3 sequence is 15 residues long. V shed 5 bases, J shed 2 bases, and the junction held 9 bases outside the gene matches. Points from the study as a whole: The study regarded diversity estimates from one million T cells as underestimates. Leaving the PBMCs unsorted stopped any conclusive comparison of naive versus antigen-experienced cells.

The TCR sequence derives from a woman aged 18-29 years in good health. The chain uses TRBV5-1 and TRBJ2-7, with 8 nucleotides matching TRBD1. The specimen was blood. The CDR3 DNA sequence: TGCGCCAGCAGACCTGGGACAGGTGGAACCTACGAGCAGTACTTC. It yields the protein CASRPGTGGTYEQYF.